Listed below are T cell receptor beta chains from one sample, sequenced in a study of technical replicates of blood from a handful of donors. The table came from immunoSEQ multiplex PCR; TCRdb's copy has only in-frame clones and leaves some out. This sample has about 83,000 clones; just under 95% occur once, and the top ten carry 0.2% to 0.3%. Sequenced material: T cells isolated from PBMCs. The source of these receptors is a human donor in good health. Both conserved end residues are part of each CDR3. The D gene is left open where the match is weak. Clone size is shown for a subset of rows, as once, few, many or a class of expanded clone.

J,V,size,D,length,DNA,CDR3
TRBJ2-1,TRBV5-4,.,TRBD1,14,TGTGCCAGCAGTGGGACAGCATCCTACAATGAGCAGTTCTTC,CASSGTASYNEQFF
TRBJ1-1,TRBV6-6,.,.,11,TGTGCCAGCAGTTTACAACGTGAAGCTTTCTTT,CASSLQREAFF
TRBJ1-2,TRBV20-1,.,.,11,TGCAGTGCGATGGAGAACTATGGCTACACCTTC,CSAMENYGYTF
TRBJ1-2,TRBV13,.,.,17,TGTGCCAGCAGCTTAGTGACAGCCGATCCTCGTAACTATGGCTACACCTTC,CASSLVTADPRNYGYTF
TRBJ2-1,TRBV5-4,.,.,16,TGTGCCAGCAGCTCCCGAGCTGAGGGGGGGAACAATGAGCAGTTCTTC,CASSSRAEGGNNEQFF
TRBJ2-7,TRBV7-9,.,.,13,TGTGCCAGCACCACGGTCGGGGGCTACGAGCAGTACTTC,CASTTVGGYEQYF
TRBJ1-4,TRBV29-1,.,TRBD1,15,TGCAGCGCCGTGAGGCCTACGGGACAGTATGAAAAACTGTTTTTT,CSAVRPTGQYEKLFF
TRBJ1-2,TRBV6-1,.,TRBD1,13,TGTGCCAGCAGTGGACAGGGGGCGCGTGGCTACACCTTC,CASSGQGARGYTF
TRBJ1-2,TRBV28,.,.,13,TGTGCCAGCAGCTCCGGACAGCTCTATGGCTACACCTTC,CASSSGQLYGYTF
TRBJ2-1,TRBV19,.,TRBD2,17,TGTGCCAGTAGTACTAGCGGGAGTCTTTGGGGATACAATGAGCAGTTCTTC,CASSTSGSLWGYNEQFF
TRBJ2-7,TRBV7-9,.,TRBD2,15,TGTGCCAGCATTAAATTAGCGGGAGCACCTTACGAGCAGTACTTC,CASIKLAGAPYEQYF
TRBJ2-1,TRBV25-1,.,.,15,TGTGCCAGCAGTGATAGTCCGAGGCCGTACAATGAGCAGTTCTTC,CASSDSPRPYNEQFF
TRBJ1-3,TRBV5-1,few,.,14,TGCGCCAGCAGCTTGGAAATCGCTGGAAACACCATATATTTT,CASSLEIAGNTIYF
TRBJ1-5,TRBV6-6,.,.,16,TGTGCCAGCAGTTACGCCAGGAAGGGAGGCAATCAGCCCCAGCATTTT,CASSYARKGGNQPQHF
TRBJ2-1,TRBV6-1,.,.,12,TGTGCCAGCAGTTTAATTTACAATGAGCAGTTCTTC,CASSLIYNEQFF
TRBJ1-5,TRBV6-1,.,TRBD1,18,TGTGCCAGCAGTGTCGCGGCAGGACAGGGGGCCATCATTCAGCCCCAGCATTTT,CASSVAAGQGAIIQPQHF
TRBJ1-3,TRBV10-3,.,TRBD1,20,TGTGCCATCAGGCCTGGACAGGGGGCCGCCGGGAGCTTCTCTGGAAACACCATATATTTT,CAIRPGQGAAGSFSGNTIYF
TRBJ2-1,TRBV19,.,TRBD2,16,TGTGCCAGTAGGGGACCACTAGCGGGGGCCTACAATGAGCAGTTCTTC,CASRGPLAGAYNEQFF
TRBJ2-5,TRBV19,once,TRBD2,11,TGTGGGGCGGGGGAACAAGAGACCCAGTACTTC,CGAGEQETQYF
TRBJ2-3,TRBV6-1,.,.,14,TGTGCCAGCAGTGACCTCCAGGGAACAGATACGCAGTATTTT,CASSDLQGTDTQYF
TRBJ2-5,TRBV7-9,.,TRBD2,17,TGTGCCAGCAGCGTCGGGACTAGCGTACGTCCCCAAGAGACCCAGTACTTC,CASSVGTSVRPQETQYF
TRBJ2-2,TRBV5-6,.,.,17,TGTGCCAGCAGCTTGCCGGGCGAGGGGGGGCACACCGGGGAGCTGTTTTTT,CASSLPGEGGHTGELFF
TRBJ1-4,TRBV7-9,.,.,12,TGTGCCAGCAGCCCGGGGGAAGAAAAACTGTTTTTT,CASSPGEEKLFF
TRBJ1-1,TRBV25-1,.,.,14,TGTGCCAGCAGTGTTTCAACCTTTTCGGACAAAGCTTTCTTT,CASSVSTFSDKAFF
TRBJ1-2,TRBV15,once,.,14,TGTGCCACCAGCAGACCTCAGGGATCGGATGGCTACACCTTC,CATSRPQGSDGYTF
TRBJ2-5,TRBV7-2,once,TRBD1,16,TGTGCCAGCAGCCTATTAACAGGGGCCACCCAAGAGACCCAGTACTTC,CASSLLTGATQETQYF
TRBJ1-5,TRBV9,.,.,16,TGTGCCAGCAGCGTAGGGCTCGAAAGTAGCAATCAGCCCCAGCATTTT,CASSVGLESSNQPQHF
TRBJ2-2,TRBV19,few,TRBD1,16,TGTGCCAGTAGTTCACAGGGGGGAACGAACACCGGGGAGCTGTTTTTT,CASSSQGGTNTGELFF
TRBJ1-1,TRBV30,.,.,16,TGTGCCTGGAGGATTCGAAGGAGATCGTGGCTCACTGAAGCTTTCTTT,CAWRIRRRSWLTEAFF
TRBJ2-1,TRBV7-7,.,.,13,TGTGCTAGCAGCTTAGACACCTACAATGAGCAGTTCTTC,CASSLDTYNEQFF
TRBJ1-1,TRBV29-1,.,TRBD1,12,TGCAGCGCACGACAGGGTAACACTGAAGCTTTCTTT,CSARQGNTEAFF
TRBJ2-1,TRBV2,.,TRBD2,15,TGTGCCAGCAGGGTCCTAGCGGGAGCGTCCAATGAGCAGTTCTTC,CASRVLAGASNEQFF
TRBJ2-5,TRBV29-1,.,.,13,TGCAGCGTCGGAACACGGAGTAAAGAGACCCAGTACTTC,CSVGTRSKETQYF
TRBJ1-1,TRBV6-1,.,.,15,TGTGCCAGCAGCGTCAGGGGTTCCATGAACACTGAAGCTTTCTTT,CASSVRGSMNTEAFF
TRBJ1-5,TRBV19,.,.,13,TGTGCCAGTAGCTCCCCAGGGATAGAGCCCCAGCATTTT,CASSSPGIEPQHF
TRBJ2-5,TRBV9,.,.,13,TGTGCCAGCAGCGTGGACGAGCGGGAGACCCAGTACTTC,CASSVDERETQYF
TRBJ2-2,TRBV2,.,.,16,TGTGCCAGCAGTGAGAACGCGGGCGCGAACACCGGGGAGCTGTTTTTT,CASSENAGANTGELFF